The clone carrying this T cell receptor (beta chain) was seen many times. The antigen remains undetermined. J lost 3 bases, V lost 4 bases, and 8 bases had no gene match. CDR3 length equals 17 residues. Germline CDR1 is MGHRA and CDR2 is YSYEKL. TCRdb reprocessed the 5' RACE reads via MiXCR and lists one record per CDR3 protein. The sample comprises 30,000 to 45,000 distinct CDR3 sequences, 10% of which are singletons, and approximately 7% rests with the top ten. This specimen belongs to a study of neurological immune-mediated disorders. Study-wide results and limits: The most TCR clonal expansion was seen in HTLV-1-associated myelopathy, and the least was seen in multiple sclerosis, which fell below healthy controls.

V is TRBV4-1 and J is TRBJ2-3; 12 bases are shared with TRBD2. The origin of this receptor is a woman aged 25 to 39 with HTLV-1-associated myelopathy (HAM/TSP). The source material was PBMCs. The CDR3 bases are TGCGCCAGCAGCCGACTCGGACTAGCGGGGCCGACAGATACGCAGTATTTT. Translation gives CASSRLGLAGPTDTQYF.